The rows below give T cell receptor beta chains drawn from one sample of a study of T cell repertoires in ileal Crohn's disease. The repertoire was sequenced with immunoSEQ multiplex PCR; TCRdb's copy has only in-frame clones and lacks some. The sample shows about 30,000 clones, approximately 78% of them seen only once. Input material: ileal tissue. These receptors were obtained from an adult with Crohn's disease. CDR3s include the opening cysteine and the closing phenylalanine or tryptophan.

TRBV15	TRBJ1-4	CATSANRGQNEKLFF
TRBV19	TRBJ2-1	CASSIDMGQGGNEQFF
TRBV7-2	TRBJ1-1	CASSLRTGGSMNTEAFF
TRBV7-2	TRBJ2-7	CASSSDRDSYEQYF
TRBV30	TRBJ1-2	CAWSAGGYYGYTF
TRBV27	.	CASSFGEGWSYEQYF
TRBV7-8	TRBJ1-2	CASSLEGTGHGYTF
TRBV7-2	TRBJ2-1	CASSSEAVQRFF
TRBV2	TRBJ1-2	CASSVPGHQTYGYTF
TRBV4-3	TRBJ1-4	CASSQEPLGTGIQKLFF
TRBV2	TRBJ1-2	CASSEADRVYGYTF
TRBV4-2	TRBJ2-1	CASSQELAGRYNEQFF
TRBV10-1	TRBJ1-1	CASSESLGTEAFF
TRBV2	TRBJ1-1	CASSPHVSEAFF
TRBV5-1	TRBJ2-7	CASSHRQGAREQYF
TRBV27	TRBJ2-2	CASSLSSFVGQGADTGELFF
TRBV5-1	TRBJ1-6	CASRKGGEGSSPLHF
TRBV5-1	TRBJ1-2	CASSLDAGRSYGYTF
TRBV29-1	TRBJ2-7	CSVRQGVDYEQYF
TRBV7-2	TRBJ2-5	CASSSFSRGLFFSETQYF
TRBV6-1	TRBJ1-1	CASGQRTGRWTEAFF
TRBV19	TRBJ2-7	CASSELFSYEQYF
TRBV4-3	TRBJ2-3	CASSRGAGGTGGDTQYF
TRBV27	TRBJ2-1	CASPGGEEQFF
TRBV7-9	TRBJ1-2	CASSSTRTGNNYGYTF
TRBV7-9	TRBJ1-1	CASSPTNPGQNTEAFF
TRBV5-6	TRBJ2-5	CASSLGFRQGGQETQYF
TRBV4-1	TRBJ2-7	CASSPGDGVTYEQYF
TRBV7-2	TRBJ2-5	CASSFEYWAGGVETQYF
TRBV5-4	TRBJ1-2	CASSLLGAFYNYGYTF